A selection of T cell receptor beta chains follows, all from one sample in a study of response to subunit inactivated influenza vaccine. TCRdb processed the RT-PCR reads anew with MiXCR; each CDR3 protein has one entry. The data contain about 540,000 distinct CDR3 sequences, approximately 20% of them singletons. The same data also went into a second study, on T cells expressing NK-cell markers.

This sample comprised CD4+ T cells sorted from PBMCs, obtained 11 to 12 days after vaccination. Receptors were obtained from a man between 50 and 59 years old who received an inactivated influenza vaccine. The CDR3 runs from the conserved cysteine through the conserved F or W. Fields, in order: J gene, clone size, V gene, D gene, CDR3 protein, CDR3 DNA. A D gene is named only where the DNA matches it firmly. For some rows the clone size is stated as once, few or many, or as a class when expanded; others skip it.

TRBJ1-1 . TRBV12-5 . CASGVQGFSEAFF TGTGCTAGTGGTGTCCAGGGTTTCTCTGAAGCTTTCTTT
TRBJ1-4 few TRBV20-1 TRBD1 CSARDRDRTNEKLFF TGCAGTGCTAGGGATCGGGACAGAACTAATGAAAAACTGTTTTTT
TRBJ2-5 few TRBV4-1 TRBD2 CASSQTIAGGAQETQYF TGCGCCAGCAGCCAAACCATAGCGGGGGGGGCTCAAGAGACCCAGTACTTC
TRBJ2-5 . TRBV21-1 . CASSTRTGERGTQYF TGTGCCAGCAGCACCCGGACAGGGGAAAGGGGGACCCAGTACTTC
TRBJ2-2 few TRBV19 . CASSMQRANTGELFF TGTGCCAGTAGTATGCAGCGGGCCAACACCGGGGAGCTGTTTTTT
TRBJ1-3 few TRBV6-6 . CATGAGSGNTIYF TGTGCCACCGGTGCAGGGTCTGGAAACACCATATATTTT
TRBJ2-3 few TRBV9 . CASSVGMRGGLAQDTQYF TGTGCCAGCAGCGTAGGGATGCGCGGCGGGCTCGCTCAAGATACGCAGTATTTT
TRBJ2-7 . TRBV6-2/TRBV6-3 . CASGFGSRILRSYEQYF TGTGCCAGCGGCTTTGGGTCCAGAATCCTTCGCTCCTACGAGCAGTACTTC
TRBJ1-6 . TRBV6-2/TRBV6-3 . CASSYSPGPLSNSPLHF TGTGCCAGCAGTTACTCGCCAGGACCGCTGAGTAATTCACCCCTCCACTTT
TRBJ2-5 few TRBV20-1 TRBD2 CSAPDSGGRLAQYF TGCAGTGCCCCCGATAGCGGGGGCCGTTTGGCCCAGTACTTC
TRBJ2-7 few TRBV4-2 . CASSQTYGSAEQYF TGTGCCAGCAGCCAAACCTATGGATCTGCCGAGCAGTACTTC
TRBJ2-4 many TRBV6-2/TRBV6-3 . CASSPRGAKNIQYF TGTGCCAGCAGTCCCCGGGGGGCCAAAAACATTCAGTACTTC
TRBJ2-7 few TRBV4-1 . CASSQDLYYEQYF TGCGCCAGCAGCCAAGACCTTTACTACGAGCAGTACTTC
TRBJ2-7 . TRBV3-1 TRBD2 CASSQAIAGSEQYF TGTGCCAGCAGCCAAGCAATAGCGGGGAGCGAGCAGTACTTC
TRBJ2-5 . TRBV12-3/TRBV12-4 . CASSRQNRDRQTQYF TGTGCCAGCAGCCGCCAGAACAGGGATCGGCAGACCCAGTACTTC
TRBJ2-7 few TRBV20-1 . CSAPGGFSYEQYF TGCAGTGCCCCCGGGGGTTTCTCCTACGAGCAGTACTTC
TRBJ2-2 . TRBV6-2/TRBV6-3 . CASSSPGGELFF TGTGCCAGCAGTTCCCCCGGCGGGGAGCTGTTTTTT
TRBJ2-1 . TRBV20-1 TRBD2 CSARGGRGSYNEQFF TGCAGTGCTAGGGGGGGGAGGGGCTCCTACAATGAGCAGTTCTTC
TRBJ1-2 . TRBV12-3/TRBV12-4 . CASRTAGYGYTF TGTGCCAGCAGGACTGCGGGCTATGGCTACACCTTC
TRBJ2-5 few TRBV12-3/TRBV12-4 . CASSFYRGGETQYF TGTGCCAGCAGTTTCTACAGGGGGGGAGAGACCCAGTACTTC
TRBJ2-5 few TRBV20-1 . CSAIRTAGQETQYF TGCAGTGCTATTAGGACAGCAGGTCAAGAGACCCAGTACTTC
TRBJ2-1 many TRBV7-2 TRBD2 CASRLAGGPYNEQFF TGTGCCAGCCGCTTAGCGGGGGGGCCCTACAATGAGCAGTTCTTC
TRBJ2-1 . TRBV6-1 . CASAFSSYNEQFF TGTGCCAGTGCATTTAGCTCCTACAATGAGCAGTTCTTC
TRBJ2-1 many TRBV5-1 TRBD2 CASSLEASGTQQFF TGCGCCAGCAGCTTGGAGGCTAGCGGGACGCAGCAGTTCTTC
TRBJ1-1 few TRBV15 TRBD1 CATSRVFGRGPRTEAFF TGTGCCACCAGCAGAGTTTTTGGCAGGGGGCCGAGGACTGAAGCTTTCTTT
TRBJ1-2 . TRBV6-1 . CASSEGGGAGSYGYTF TGTGCCAGCAGTGAAGGAGGGGGGGCTGGAAGCTATGGCTACACCTTC
TRBJ2-7 . TRBV12-3/TRBV12-4 TRBD2 CASRPLTGTSGYEQYF TGTGCCAGTCGACCCCTTACCGGGACTAGCGGCTACGAGCAGTACTTC
TRBJ2-4 . TRBV12-3/TRBV12-4 . CASTTGAVNIQYF TGTGCCAGCACCACGGGGGCTGTAAACATTCAGTACTTC
TRBJ1-5 few TRBV7-2 . CASSLVADNQPQHF TGTGCCAGCAGCTTAGTTGCGGACAATCAGCCCCAGCATTTT
TRBJ2-1 few TRBV7-2 TRBD1 CASSFPGQGHHNEQFF TGTGCCAGCAGCTTTCCGGGACAGGGCCACCACAATGAGCAGTTCTTC
TRBJ1-5 few TRBV10-3 . CATTPEGQTYQPQHF TGTGCCACCACTCCCGAGGGACAAACTTATCAGCCCCAGCATTTT
TRBJ2-2 . TRBV10-3 TRBD1 CAIRGTGDTGELFF TGTGCCATCAGGGGGACAGGGGACACCGGGGAGCTGTTTTTT
TRBJ1-1 few TRBV6-5 . CASSLRFLAGMNTEAFF TGTGCCAGCAGTCTACGGTTCTTGGCCGGGATGAACACTGAAGCTTTCTTT
TRBJ2-1 few TRBV7-2 . CASSLLLPNNEQFF TGTGCCAGCAGCTTACTGTTGCCGAACAATGAGCAGTTCTTC
TRBJ2-2 . TRBV20-1 TRBD1 CSASYRGGAGELFF TGCAGTGCTAGCTACAGGGGCGGCGCCGGGGAGCTGTTTTTT
TRBJ2-7 . TRBV6-2/TRBV6-3 TRBD2 CASSTTSGLTFSYEQYF TGTGCCAGCAGCACAACTAGCGGGCTCACCTTCTCCTACGAGCAGTACTTC
TRBJ2-7 . TRBV20-1 . CSASTSGASSEQYF TGCAGTGCTAGTACGTCAGGGGCCTCATCGGAGCAGTACTTC
TRBJ2-7 . TRBV5-1 . CASSKNPDSYEQYF TGCGCCAGCAGCAAGAACCCCGACTCCTACGAGCAGTACTTC
TRBJ2-3 . TRBV5-1 . CASNPFPTGKTDTQYF TGCGCCAGCAACCCCTTTCCCACAGGGAAAACAGATACGCAGTATTTT
TRBJ2-5 . TRBV20-1 TRBD2 CSARDRGTSKETQYF TGCAGTGCTAGAGATCGTGGGACTAGCAAGGAGACCCAGTACTTC
TRBJ1-3 few TRBV28 . CASIALGQRNTIYF TGTGCCAGCATCGCTCTTGGGCAGCGAAACACCATATATTTT
TRBJ2-1 . TRBV6-5 TRBD1 CASSYSRTGWNEQFF TGTGCCAGCAGTTACTCCCGGACAGGGTGGAATGAGCAGTTCTTC
TRBJ2-1 few TRBV7-2 . CASSLAPSSYNEQFF TGTGCCAGCAGCTTAGCGCCGAGCAGTTACAATGAGCAGTTCTTC
TRBJ2-1 many TRBV5-1 . CASSLDGTTTYNEQFF TGCGCCAGCAGCTTGGATGGCACCACCACCTACAATGAGCAGTTCTTC
TRBJ1-4 . TRBV7-2 TRBD1 CASSLGQGTIEKLFF TGTGCCAGCAGCTTGGGACAGGGGACAATAGAAAAACTGTTTTTT
TRBJ2-2 . TRBV30 . CAWIRWVGNTGELFF TGTGCCTGGATTAGATGGGTTGGAAACACCGGGGAGCTGTTTTTT
TRBJ1-2 many TRBV6-2/TRBV6-3 . CASSQGVYGYTF TGTGCCAGCAGTCAGGGTGTCTATGGCTACACCTTC
TRBJ1-3 . TRBV20-1 TRBD1 CSARDSSTGTGNTIYF TGCAGTGCTAGAGACTCATCGACAGGGACTGGAAACACCATATATTTT
TRBJ2-4 . TRBV6-2/TRBV6-3 . CASSYGSIQYF TGTGCCAGCAGTTACGGCAGCATTCAGTACTTC
TRBJ1-2 few TRBV28 . CASSKTSYGYTF TGTGCCAGCAGTAAAACCAGCTATGGCTACACCTTC
TRBJ2-7 . TRBV6-2/TRBV6-3 . CASRRLSGEQYF TGTGCCAGCAGGCGACTGAGCGGCGAGCAGTACTTC
TRBJ2-2 many TRBV12-3/TRBV12-4 . CASSLAHGQYTGELFF TGTGCCAGCAGTTTGGCTCACGGACAGTACACCGGGGAGCTGTTTTTT
TRBJ2-6 . TRBV6-1 . CASSEDFSGANVLTF TGTGCCAGCAGTGAAGATTTTTCTGGGGCCAACGTCCTGACTTTC
TRBJ2-1 . TRBV7-2 TRBD2 CASSLDSLAGGLLF TGTGCCAGCAGCTTAGATAGCCTAGCGGGGGGGCTCCTCTTC